Listed below are T cell receptor beta chains from one sample, sequenced in a study of T cells after yellow fever vaccination. MiXCR, run by TCRdb on the 5' RACE reads, gives a single entry per CDR3 protein. The sample lists some 560,000 distinct CDR3 sequences, 15% to 20% occurring once. Sequencing used PBMCs, obtained 15 days after the yellow fever booster vaccination. These receptors all come from a young man who received the YFV17D yellow fever vaccine. Each CDR3 is given with its conserved first and last residue. A D gene is named only where the DNA matches it firmly. Only part of the rows carry a size: once, few, many, or a class if the clone is expanded.

TRBV5-5	NA	TRBJ2-3	NA	TGTGCCATGGGCCCCGGGTTCCTCGGCGGTACGCAGTATTTT	CAMGPGFLGGTQYF
TRBV7-8	NA	TRBJ2-2	few	TGTGCCAGCAGCTCGGCCCCATACAGCGAGGACACCGGGGAGCTGTTTTTT	CASSSAPYSEDTGELFF
TRBV3-1	TRBD1	TRBJ2-7	few	TGTGCCAGCAGCCAAGATGGGGACAGGGGATACCACGAGCAGTACTTC	CASSQDGDRGYHEQYF
TRBV7-9	NA	TRBJ2-3	many	TGTGCCAGCAGCTCTAGGGGTCCAGATACGCAGTATTTT	CASSSRGPDTQYF
TRBV10-3	NA	TRBJ2-7	few	TGTGCCATCGGGGGCCGGAACGAGCAGTACTTC	CAIGGRNEQYF
TRBV3-1	TRBD2	TRBJ2-7	NA	TGTGCCAGCAGCCACGCAGCGGGAGGGTATGGACGGCAGTACTTC	CASSHAAGGYGRQYF
TRBV6-5	NA	TRBJ1-6	NA	TGTGCCAGCAGTTCCGCGGGACCCCAAAGTGGTTCACCCCTCCACTTT	CASSSAGPQSGSPLHF
TRBV6-6	NA	TRBJ2-3	few	TGTGCCAGCGGAAAACTCGTAGATACGCAGTATTTT	CASGKLVDTQYF
TRBV29-1	TRBD1	TRBJ2-7	NA	TGCAGCGTTGGTGTGAGGGGGCAGGCCTACGAGCAGTACTTC	CSVGVRGQAYEQYF
TRBV6-2/TRBV6-3	TRBD1	TRBJ1-6	NA	TGTGCCAGCAGTACGACAGGGGTCGTTTCACCCCTCCACTTT	CASSTTGVVSPLHF
TRBV29-1	NA	TRBJ2-2	few	TGCAGCGTTAGGGAGAATACGAACACCGGGGAGCTGTTTTTT	CSVRENTNTGELFF
TRBV6-5	TRBD1	TRBJ2-1	few	TGTGCCAGCAGTTACGGACAGGGGTGGTCGGGAAGTGAGCAGTTCTTC	CASSYGQGWSGSEQFF
TRBV6-5	TRBD2	TRBJ2-7	few	TGTGCCAGCAGTTACGTAGCTAGCGGGAGGTGGGAGCAGTACTTC	CASSYVASGRWEQYF
TRBV7-3	NA	TRBJ2-3	few	TGTGCCAGCAGCTTAGGGGCGGGATGGCCAGATACGCAGTATTTT	CASSLGAGWPDTQYF
TRBV5-4	NA	TRBJ2-5	NA	TGTGCCAGCAGCTTGGAACATCGGGGAGAGACCCAGTACTTC	CASSLEHRGETQYF
TRBV7-9	NA	TRBJ2-3	few	TGTGCCAGCAGCTTTGTAATCCGAGATACGCAGTATTTT	CASSFVIRDTQYF
TRBV30	NA	TRBJ2-5	NA	TGTGCCTGGAGTGATGGAGTGACAGAGACCCAGTACTTC	CAWSDGVTETQYF
TRBV28	NA	TRBJ2-7	NA	TGTGCCAGCAGACTACAAGCCTACGAGCAGTACTTC	CASRLQAYEQYF